Many counts were recorded for the clone carrying this TCR beta chain. Its matching antigen is unknown. This sample was included in a study of T-cell memory formation after mild COVID-19. Study results and caveats: Mainly in CM and EM were contracting CD4+ clones; CD8+ were in EMRA.

TCR alpha and TCR beta cDNA libraries carrying sample barcodes and UMIs were produced by 5'RACE using constant-segment primers. Using its own MiXCR run on the 5' RACE reads, TCRdb lists one record per CDR3 protein. The profile shows hundreds of thousands of distinct CDR3 sequences, approximately 15% of them singletons. The V gene lost 2 bases and the J gene lost 2 bases, with 10 bases spanning the gap. This CDR3 comprises 15 residues. The sample taken for sequencing was PBMCs or a T cell subset sorted from them (not recorded which). The genes are TRBV12-3 or TRBV12-4 and TRBJ2-4; D might be TRBD2 (6 bases). This receptor was identified in a man younger than 35 who had mild COVID-19 (a few samples of this study predate the infection). Cell type and time point are not known. The CDR3 is CASSLLLASKNIQYF. The CDR3 DNA follows: TGTGCCAGCAGTTTACTCCTAGCGTCCAAAAACATTCAGTACTTC.